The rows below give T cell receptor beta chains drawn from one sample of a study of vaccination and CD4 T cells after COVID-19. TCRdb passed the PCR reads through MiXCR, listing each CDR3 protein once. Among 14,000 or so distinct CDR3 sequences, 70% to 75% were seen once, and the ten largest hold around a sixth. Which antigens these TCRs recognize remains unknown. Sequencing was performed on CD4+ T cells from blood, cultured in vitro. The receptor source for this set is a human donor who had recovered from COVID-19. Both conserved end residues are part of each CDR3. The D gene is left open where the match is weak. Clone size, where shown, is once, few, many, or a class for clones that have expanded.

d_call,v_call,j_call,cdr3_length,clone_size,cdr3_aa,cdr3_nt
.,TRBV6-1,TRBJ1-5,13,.,CASSYPVSQPQHF,TGTGCCAGCAGCTATCCGGTTTCGCAGCCCCAGCATTTT
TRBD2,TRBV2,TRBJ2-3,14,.,CASVSLAGGSGQYF,TGTGCCAGCGTTTCACTAGCGGGAGGGAGTGGGCAGTATTTT
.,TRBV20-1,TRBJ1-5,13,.,CSAAGRNNQPQHF,TGCAGTGCGGCGGGACGGAACAATCAGCCCCAGCATTTT
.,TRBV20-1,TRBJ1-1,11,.,CSAPAYTEAFF,TGCAGTGCTCCTGCCTACACTGAAGCTTTCTTT
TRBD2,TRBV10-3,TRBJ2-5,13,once,CAISAWGGETQYF,TGTGCCATCAGTGCGTGGGGAGGGGAGACCCAGTACTTC
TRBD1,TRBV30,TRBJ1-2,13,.,CAWRGQGVYGYTF,TGTGCCTGGAGGGGACAGGGGGTCTATGGCTACACCTTC
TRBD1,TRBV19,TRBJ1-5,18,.,CASSGGGQPPYSNQPQHF,TGTGCCAGTAGTGGTGGGGGACAGCCACCTTATAGCAATCAGCCCCAGCATTTT
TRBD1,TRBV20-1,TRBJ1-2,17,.,CSAQRSGDRLLPGGYTF,TGCAGTGCTCAGAGATCAGGGGACAGGCTCCTTCCGGGTGGCTACACCTTC
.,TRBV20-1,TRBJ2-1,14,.,CSVKLGSSYNEQFF,TGCAGTGTCAAGCTCGGGAGCTCCTACAATGAGCAGTTCTTC
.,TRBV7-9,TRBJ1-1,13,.,CASSSTPTIEAFF,TGTGCCAGCAGCTCGACCCCTACCATCGAAGCTTTCTTT
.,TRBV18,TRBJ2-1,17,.,CASSPKGLPSSYNEQFF,TGTGCCAGCTCACCGAAGGGCTTACCGAGCTCCTACAATGAGCAGTTCTTC
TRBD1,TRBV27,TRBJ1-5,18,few,CASSGGDREFYSNQPQHF,TGTGCCAGCAGTGGGGGGGACAGGGAGTTCTATAGCAATCAGCCCCAGCATTTT
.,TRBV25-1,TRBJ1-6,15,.,CASRGGSSYNSPLHF,TGTGCCAGCCGGGGGGGGAGCTCCTATAATTCACCCCTCCACTTT
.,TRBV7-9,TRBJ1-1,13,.,CASSLDKNTEAFF,TGTGCCAGCAGCTTAGACAAGAACACTGAAGCTTTCTTT
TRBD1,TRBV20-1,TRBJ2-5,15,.,CSANRDRLKMETQYF,TGCAGTGCTAACCGGGACAGGCTAAAAATGGAGACCCAGTACTTC
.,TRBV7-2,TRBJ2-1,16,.,CASSLVYPPFYNEQFF,TGTGCCAGCAGCTTAGTTTATCCGCCCTTCTACAATGAGCAGTTCTTC
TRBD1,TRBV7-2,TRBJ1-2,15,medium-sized,CASSSYLGQEDGYTF,TGTGCCAGCAGCTCTTACCTAGGACAGGAGGACGGCTACACCTTC
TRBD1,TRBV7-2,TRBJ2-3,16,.,CASSLGRGRFTDTQYF,TGTGCCAGCAGCTTAGGCAGGGGGCGTTTCACAGATACGCAGTATTTT
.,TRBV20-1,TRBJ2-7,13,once,CSAGGTPRYEQYF,TGCAGTGCGGGTGGGACACCTCGTTACGAGCAGTACTTC
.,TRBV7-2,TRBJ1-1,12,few,CASSLSGMEAFF,TGTGCCAGCAGCTTAAGTGGAATGGAAGCTTTCTTT
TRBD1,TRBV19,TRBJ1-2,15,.,CASSPRDRMSYGYTF,TGTGCCAGTAGTCCCCGGGACAGAATGAGTTATGGCTACACCTTC
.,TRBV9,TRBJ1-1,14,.,CASSVEGQRTEAFF,TGTGCCAGCAGCGTAGAGGGACAACGCACTGAAGCTTTCTTT
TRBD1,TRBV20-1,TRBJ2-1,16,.,CSARDEVTGSYNEQFF,TGCAGTGCTAGAGATGAGGTGACAGGGTCCTACAATGAGCAGTTCTTC
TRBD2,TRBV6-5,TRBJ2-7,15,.,CASSYYRGRGYEQYF,TGTGCCAGCAGTTACTATCGCGGGAGAGGCTACGAGCAGTACTTC